These 20 T cell receptor beta chains were all obtained from the same sample, sequenced in a study of cytomegalovirus exposure and HLA in healthy donors listed by TCRdb under 2017. The receptor library was made with the immunoSEQ multiplex PCR assay. The multiplex PCR relied on a mix of 60 forward primers for TCR Vbeta segments and 13 reverse primers for TCR Jbeta segments. TCRdb provides this immuneACCESS table in a form limited to in-frame rearrangements. Some clones are lacking; in checked studies, under half of them reflect an unresolved V gene, and why the rest are absent is not known. In this sample the table shows approximately 170,000 clones, 85% of which occur a single time. The ten biggest clones cover 1% of the sample. Sample: PBMCs. These receptors originate from a boy aged 2 to 10 in good health and CMV-seronegative.

This sequence joins TRBV19 and TRBJ1-1, with 8 bases that match TRBD1. J was trimmed by 6 bases and V by 5 bases; bases with no gene match: 2. Looked up from germline, CDR1 is LNHDA and CDR2 is SQIVND (reference sequence). The CDR3 is 12 residues long. The CDR3 is CASSQGAAEAFF. In DNA form, the CDR3 reads TGTGCCAGTAGTCAGGGGGCAGCTGAAGCTTTCTTT.

The chain carries TRBV28 and TRBJ1-1; 8 bases are shared with TRBD1. The CDR3 sequence is 18 residues long. Germline CDR1 is MDHEN and CDR2 is SYDVKM. Unmatched junction bases numbered 17, after V lost 5 bases and J lost 3 bases. For the CDR3, the DNA is TGTGCCAGCAGTCCTACCCTCTGCAGGGGGCGGGCGGACACTGAAGCTTTCTTT. Translating it yields CASSPTLCRGRADTEAFF.

The rearrangement uses TRBV7-2 and TRBJ2-5; no definite D call. The V gene lost 1 base and the J gene lost 5 bases, with 8 bases spanning the gap. This CDR3 has 13 residues. From germline, CDR1 is SGHTA and CDR2 FQGNSA. CDR3 in amino acids: CASSLGPRETQYF. The CDR3 DNA sequence: TGTGCCAGCAGCTTAGGGCCGAGGGAGACCCAGTACTTC.

The V and J genes are TRBV7-3 and TRBJ2-2; TRBD1 matches at 7 bases. V trimming: 2 bases; J trimming: 6 bases; junction bases outside the gene matches: 15. Germline values: CDR1 SGHTA, CDR2 FQGTGA. This CDR3 spans 18 amino acids. The CDR3 bases are TGTGCCAGCAGCTTATACGGGCCGACAGGGAAGGACGCCGGGGAGCTGTTTTTT. Its translation is CASSLYGPTGKDAGELFF.

This rearrangement joins TRBV10-3 to TRBJ2-3, with 9 bases that match TRBD1. The CDR3 extends over 14 amino acids. V lost 6 bases to trimming and J lost 4 bases; unmatched junction nucleotides: 5. Per the germline V gene, CDR1 is ENHRY and CDR2 is SYGVKD. The CDR3 region is CAIRETGGADTQYF. The CDR3 bases are TGTGCCATCAGAGAAACAGGGGGCGCAGATACGCAGTATTTT.

The V call is TRBV11-2, the J call TRBJ2-7; D unresolved. CDR1 and CDR2 (germline): SGHAT, FQNNGV. V lost 3 bases to trimming and J lost 3 bases, with 12 bases between them. This CDR3 contains 14 residues. As DNA, the CDR3 is TGTGCCAGCAGCTTGGCCATGAAGTTCTACGAGCAGTACTTC. Protein sequence: CASSLAMKFYEQYF.

The CDR3 here is CASIQQDSNQPQHF. DNA for the CDR3: TGTGCCAGCATCCAGCAGGATAGCAATCAGCCCCAGCATTTT. This sequence joins TRBV28 and TRBJ1-5; D unresolved. This CDR3 is built from 14 residues. CDR1 is MDHEN and CDR2 is SYDVKM in the germline V gene. The V gene lost 7 bases and the J gene lost 0 bases, with 10 bases spanning the gap. Together with reference TRBV28 and TRBJ1-5, the CDR3 gives the full variable domain: DVKVTQSSRYLVKRTGEKVFLECVQDMDHENMFWYRQDPGLGLRLIYFSYDVKMKEKGDIPEGYSVSREKKERFSLILESASTNQTSMYLCASIQQDSNQPQHFGDGTRLSIL.

The chain carries TRBV28 and TRBJ2-1; D unclear. Germline V CDR1 and CDR2: MDHEN, SYDVKM. The CDR3 is 15 residues long. The ends were cut back, 6 bases at V and 3 bases at J, with 15 bases in the middle. The CDR3 reads CASSPGAVGYNEQFF. CDR3 DNA sequence: TGTGCCAGCAGCCCCGGTGCGGTGGGCTACAATGAGCAGTTCTTC.

The chain combines TRBV2 with TRBJ1-6, with 7 bases that match TRBD1. CDR3 length equals 15 residues. J lost 5 bases, V lost 8 bases, and 9 bases had no gene match. Germline V gives CDR1 SNHLY, CDR2 FYNNEI. The CDR3 region is CASRQGLMDNSPLHF. The DNA for the CDR3 is TGTGCCAGCCGACAGGGTTTAATGGATAATTCACCCCTCCACTTT. Looking up the rest from reference TRBV2 and TRBJ1-6 gives the full variable domain: EPEVTQTPSHQVTQMGQEVILRCVPISNHLYFYWYRQILGQKVEFLVSFYNNEISEKSEIFDDQFSVERPDGSNFTLKIRSTKLEDSAMYFCASRQGLMDNSPLHFGNGTRLTVT.

J is TRBJ1-6 and V is TRBV5-1; D ambiguous. Germline V CDR1 and CDR2: SGHRS, YFSETQ. Deletions cut 0 bases from V and 8 bases from J, with 9 bases between. The CDR3 length is 14 residues. The CDR3 nucleotides are TGCGCCAGCAGCTTGGGCGAATTGTATTCACCCCTCCACTTT. It codes for CASSLGELYSPLHF. Full variable domain (remainder filled in from reference TRBV5-1 and TRBJ1-6): KAGVTQTPRYLIKTRGQQVTLSCSPISGHRSVSWYQQTPGQGLQFLFEYFSETQRNKGNFPGRFSGRQFSNSRSEMNVSTLELGDSALYLCASSLGELYSPLHFGNGTRLTVT.

This rearrangement joins TRBV6-1 to TRBJ2-1; 10 nucleotides match TRBD2. CDR1 MNHNS and CDR2 SASEGT come from the germline V gene. V lost 6 bases and J lost 5; bases outside the gene matches: 4. The CDR3 runs to 14 residues. CDR3 nucleotides: TGTGCCAGCAGAAGGCTAGCGGGGGACAATGAGCAGTTCTTC. This gives the protein CASRRLAGDNEQFF.

DNA of the CDR3: TGCAGCGTTGCCCAGGGGGTCACCTACGAGCAGTACTTC. Protein sequence: CSVAQGVTYEQYF. This chain connects TRBV29-1 to TRBJ2-7; 7 bases fit TRBD1. Losses at the gene ends were 4 bases for V and 2 bases for J; bases not matched to a gene: 5. The CDR3 consists of 13 residues. Germline values: CDR1 SQVTM, CDR2 ANQGSEA.

The J gene is TRBJ1-2, the V gene TRBV19; 7 nucleotides align to TRBD1. The CDR3 is 13 residues long. The germline V gene has CDR1 LNHDA and CDR2 SQIVND (reference sequence). J was trimmed by 3 bases and V by 8 bases; bases with no gene match: 6. The CDR3 nucleotides read TGTGCCAGTGGCCGACAGGGACACTATGGCTACACCTTC. This encodes CASGRQGHYGYTF.

The J gene is TRBJ1-1, the V gene TRBV29-1, with D perhaps TRBD1 (6 bases). The germline gives CDR1 SQVTM, CDR2 ANQGSEA. V was pared by 7 bases and J by 0 bases, with 15 bases between. There are 14 residues in the CDR3. The CDR3: CSATGGGVNTEAFF. For the CDR3, the DNA is TGCAGCGCCACGGGGGGGGGCGTGAACACTGAAGCTTTCTTT. Together with reference TRBV29-1 and TRBJ1-1, the CDR3 gives the full variable domain: SAVISQKPSRDICQRGTSLTIQCQVDSQVTMMFWYRQQPGQSLTLIATANQGSEATYESGFVIDKFPISRPNLTFSTLTVSNMSPEDSSIYLCSATGGGVNTEAFFGQGTRLTVV.

J is TRBJ1-3 and V is TRBV7-9, with 8 positions matching TRBD1. The V gene end was trimmed by 5 bases and the J gene end by 0 bases; junction bases not matched to a gene: 3. This CDR3 contains 15 residues. CDR1 and CDR2 (germline): SEHNR, FQNEAQ (reference sequence). DNA of the CDR3: TGTGCCAGCAGCCCCGACAGGGGCTCTGGAAACACCATATATTTT. Amino acid sequence: CASSPDRGSGNTIYF.

This sequence joins TRBV6-1 and TRBJ1-2, with D uncertain. Germline CDR1 is MNHNS and CDR2 is SASEGT. V lost 2 bases and J 7 bases, leaving 17 bases between the germline ends. The CDR3 is 15 residues long. The CDR3 spells CASSEKEGLTGGYTF. DNA for the CDR3: TGTGCCAGCAGTGAAAAAGAGGGCCTGACGGGTGGCTACACCTTC.

This chain joins TRBV7-9 and TRBJ2-7, with a weak D call TRBD2 (6 bases). This CDR3 is built from 16 residues. Trimming removed 7 bases at V and 0 bases at J, with 19 bases between. Germline V lookup: CDR1 SEHNR, CDR2 FQNEAQ (reference sequence). The CDR3 here is CASIDGGMGTSYEQYF. CDR3 in DNA: TGTGCCAGCATCGACGGGGGTATGGGGACCTCCTACGAGCAGTACTTC.

The genes are TRBV9 and TRBJ1-4; 10 bases align to TRBD1. The V gene's germline CDR1 is SGDLS and CDR2 YYNGEE. The CDR3 contains 15 residues. V dropped 2 bases and J dropped 8; count of bases not matched to a gene: 6. Here the CDR3 DNA reads TGTGCCAGCAGCGTCAGACAGGGGGCGCAGGAAAAACTGTTTTTT. Residues: CASSVRQGAQEKLFF. Supplemented by reference TRBV9 and TRBJ1-4, the full variable domain reads DSGVTQTPKHLITATGQRVTLRCSPRSGDLSVYWYQQSLDQGLQFLIQYYNGEERAKGNILERFSAQQFPDLHSELNLSSLELGDSALYFCASSVRQGAQEKLFFGSGTQLSVL.

The sample holds a few counts of this clone. This chain joins TRBV6-1 and TRBJ1-1; D is ambiguous. Germline CDR1 reads MNHNS; CDR2 reads SASEGT. The CDR3 extends over 12 amino acids. The germline V and J ends were trimmed by 6 bases and 0 bases, with 5 bases remaining between them. In DNA form, the CDR3 reads TGTGCCAGCAGCGTCCTGAACACTGAAGCTTTCTTT. It yields the protein CASSVLNTEAFF.

The rearrangement uses TRBV6-4 and TRBJ1-5, with D maybe TRBD1 (5 bases). Trimming shortened V by 4 bases and J by 5 bases, and 12 bases separated the two germline ends. Germline lookup yields CDR1 MRHNA and CDR2 SNTAGT. The CDR3 loop spans 14 amino acids. CDR3 nucleotides: TGTGCCAGCAGTGCTCTGGGGGGGGATCAGCCCCAGCATTTT. This encodes CASSALGGDQPQHF.